The T cell receptor (beta chain) under discussion was sequenced for a study of T cell responses to AZD1222 COVID-19 vaccine. Overall study findings and caveats: Per reports, nearly half of all spike-specific TCRs target regions that are unmutated in variants. Only a handful of AZD1222 recipients, several in all, had baseline seropositivity. Repertoire sampling happened only post peak T cell response. White British ancestry dominated among donors, who included more females, and clonal diversity was possibly underestimated.

In the case of this clone: Its antigen is as yet unknown.

Repertoires were generated with immunoSEQ multiplex PCR, while TCRdb's copy carries only in-frame clones and drops some. The data hold roughly 170,000 clones, with around nine tenths observed a single time. V was trimmed by 5 bases and J by 3 bases, leaving 16 bases between them. CDR1 is WNHNN and CDR2 is SYGVQD in the germline V gene (reference sequence). The CDR3 is 15 amino acids. This material consisted of peripheral blood, taken on day 0 of AZD1222 vaccination. This chain connects TRBV10-1 to TRBJ1-1; maybe TRBD1 (5 bases). The receptor's source is an adult in good health. The CDR3 is CASSWERGWYTEAFF. CDR3 in DNA: TGCGCCAGCAGTTGGGAAAGGGGTTGGTACACTGAAGCTTTCTTT.